This T cell receptor beta chain was observed in a study of blood T cell repertoires in COVID-19. This CDR3 spans 15 amino acids. The germline V gene has CDR1 LNHDA and CDR2 SQIVND (reference sequence). Trimming pared 7 bases from V and 0 bases from J, leaving 13 bases between. Sequencing was performed with immunoSEQ multiplex PCR; in TCRdb, only in-frame clones are kept and a portion is missing. The table has 35,000 to 45,000 clones, 80% seen once; the top ten hold 19%. This sequence was found in a man in his 70s with acute or convalescent COVID-19. The V gene is TRBV19, the J gene TRBJ1-5; D is possibly TRBD1 (6 bases). The specimen sequenced was peripheral blood. The CDR3 DNA follows: TGTGCCAGTACCAAACAGGGTTATAGCAATCAGCCCCAGCATTTT. Translation gives CASTKQGYSNQPQHF.